Below are 20 T cell receptor beta chains sequenced from a single sample in a study of tumor-infiltrating lymphocytes in oesophageal squamous cell carcinoma. TCRdb processed the PCR reads anew with MiXCR; each CDR3 protein has one entry. The sample yields some 22,000 distinct CDR3 sequences, 36% seen once. Sequencing was carried out using esophageal tumor tissue. The receptors stem from a male donor with esophageal squamous cell carcinoma.

This clonotype was seen at least ten times. V usage is TRBV28 and J usage is TRBJ2-2; D is possibly TRBD1 (5 bases). This CDR3 has 14 amino acids. Germline V gene lookup returns CDR1 MDHEN and CDR2 SYDVKM. Trimming pared 2 bases from V and 5 bases from J, leaving 9 bases between. The CDR3 nucleotides are TGTGCCAGCAGTTTACGTACAGGAACCGGGGAGCTGTTTTTT. Amino acids: CASSLRTGTGELFF. Supplemented by reference TRBV28 and TRBJ2-2, the full variable domain reads DVKVTQSSRYLVKRTGEKVFLECVQDMDHENMFWYRQDPGLGLRLIYFSYDVKMKEKGDIPEGYSVSREKKERFSLILESASTNQTSMYLCASSLRTGTGELFFGEGSRLTVL.

This clonotype is deemed medium-sized. V gene TRBV6-1 combines with J gene TRBJ2-1, with unresolved D. The germline gives CDR1 MNHNS, CDR2 SASEGT. This CDR3 is built from 15 residues. Trimming cost V 1 base and J 8 bases, with 15 bases left between them. CDR3 coding DNA: TGTGCCAGCAGTGAAGGTTGGGAAGGTCCCCATGAGCAGTTCTTC. Translated, it gives CASSEGWEGPHEQFF.

The chain recombines TRBV4-2 with TRBJ2-7; no definite D call. Per the germline V gene, CDR1 is LGHNA and CDR2 is YNFKEQ. V was cut by 2 bases and J by 7 bases, with 9 bases left in between. The length of the CDR3 is 12 residues. The CDR3 DNA sequence: TGTGCCAGCAGCCAAAAAAGCAGGGAGCAGTACTTC. Translated, it gives CASSQKSREQYF.

Note on this clonotype: The conserved final phenylalanine or tryptophan is absent from the CDR3, which likely points to a read error. Because the CDR3's place on the DNA is in doubt, the DNA is left out and the CDR3 is given as listed by TCRdb. The CDR3 protein is CASSEAQGADYGYTFGS. J is TRBJ2-7 and V is TRBV6-1; the table calls TRBD2, which could not be checked here. Germline CDR1 and CDR2: MNHNS and SASEGT. The CDR3 has 17 amino acids, counting both end residues.

This clonotype has ten or more counts. The chain carries TRBV28 and TRBJ1-4; the match to TRBD1 covers 10 bases. The CDR3 extends over 17 amino acids. Trimming at V came to 6 bases and at J to 2 bases, leaving 9 bases not matched to a gene. Germline loops: CDR1 MDHEN, CDR2 SYDVKM. CDR3 in DNA: TGTGCCAGCAGCTCAGTCCCGGGACAGGGGACTAATGAAAAACTGTTTTTT. Translated: CASSSVPGQGTNEKLFF.

This chain links TRBV3-1 with TRBJ1-1; D gene unclear. This CDR3 region has 14 residues. V was clipped by 1 base and J by 1 base, with 7 bases between them. Germline values: CDR1 LGHDT, CDR2 YNNKEL (reference sequence). The CDR3 coding sequence is TGTGCCAGCAGCCAAGCCGACAAGAACACTGAAGCTTTCTTT. Translated: CASSQADKNTEAFF.

By share, this clonotype ranks as medium-sized. This chain connects TRBV7-3 to TRBJ2-4, with D tentatively TRBD1 or TRBD2 (6 bases each). There are 17 residues in the CDR3. V was shortened by 0 bases and J by 3 bases, with 15 bases between the two germline ends. Per the germline V gene, CDR1 is SGHTA and CDR2 is FQGTGA. The CDR3 spells CASSLTFTGRSKNIQYF. CDR3 sequence (DNA): TGTGCCAGCAGCTTAACGTTTACAGGGAGGAGCAAAAACATTCAGTACTTC. The full variable domain, its missing parts supplied by reference TRBV7-3 and TRBJ2-4, is GAGVSQTPSNKVTEKGKYVELRCDPISGHTALYWYRQSLGQGPEFLIYFQGTGAADDSGLPNDRFFAVRPEGSVSTLKIQRTERGDSAVYLCASSLTFTGRSKNIQYFGAGTRLSVL.

At least ten counts were recorded for this clonotype. A read error may be the cause here, since a much bigger clone is one base away. This chain uses TRBV6-1 with TRBJ2-5; 10 bases fit TRBD2. The CDR3 has 15 amino acids. Germline-derived CDR1 and CDR2 are MNHNS and SASEGT. V dropped 8 bases and J dropped 11; count of bases not matched to a gene: 17. The CDR3 DNA reads TGTGCCAGCTCCCTTAGAAGCGGGAGGGCCAATGAGCAGTACTTC. Translating it yields CASSLRSGRANEQYF.

The chain recombines TRBV6-1 with TRBJ2-5; 8 bases fit TRBD1. The end of the DNA is better explained by TRBJ2-1, so the J call may be wrong. CDR1 and CDR2 from the germline V gene are MNHNS and SASEGT. The CDR3 consists of 15 residues. The CDR3 region has the DNA TGTGCCAGCAGCGATGGGACAGGAGTCTCCTACGAGCAGTTCTTC. This codes for CASSDGTGVSYEQFF.

The chain couples TRBV6-1 to TRBJ2-1, with 11 bases matching TRBD1. Judging by the DNA end, TRBJ2-7 fits better; the J call may be wrong. CDR3 length: 15 residues. The germline CDR1 and CDR2 sequences are MNHNS and SASEGT. CDR3 loop: CASSPTGTGGYEQYF. The CDR3 region has the DNA TGTGCCAGCAGCCCGACCGGGACAGGGGGCTACGAGCAGTACTTC.

With respect to this clonotype: Lacking the conserved final phenylalanine or tryptophan, this CDR3 likely reflects a read error. The DNA is left out, because the CDR3 cannot be placed on it with certainty; the CDR3 is given as TCRdb lists it. The chain carries TRBV12-3 or TRBV12-4 and TRBJ2-1; the DNA was not used to check the table's D call, TRBD1. The CDR3 spans 15 residues, counting both ends. This CDR3 reads CASSPRTWWGYTFGS.

This clonotype has ten or more counts. Here the CDR3 reads CASSLEGQGTSGNTIYF. CDR3 nucleotides: TGTGCCAGCAGCTTAGAGGGACAGGGGACTTCTGGAAACACCATATATTTT. This sequence joins TRBV11-2 and TRBJ1-3; TRBD1 agrees at 10 bases. Germline V CDR1 and CDR2: SGHAT, FQNNGV. V lost 0 bases to trimming and J lost 1 base; unmatched junction nucleotides: 3. This CDR3 comprises 17 residues.

A single count supports this clonotype. V usage is TRBV7-6 and J usage is TRBJ2-4; D gene unclear. The J call is doubtful: the DNA matches TRBJ2-7 better. CDR3 length: 13 residues. Germline V lookup: CDR1 SGHVS, CDR2 FNYEAQ. CDR3 DNA: TGTGCCAGCAGCTTAGCGGCCATTTACGAGCAGTACTTC. This encodes CASSLAAIYEQYF.

The chain couples TRBV6-1 to TRBJ2-3; D not certain. Matching the DNA end better, TRBJ2-1 makes the J call doubtful. CDR3 length: 11 amino acids. Germline lookup yields CDR1 MNHNS and CDR2 SASEGT. The CDR3, as DNA: TGTGCCAGCAGTGACGGGTACGAGCAGTTCTTC. The encoded protein is CASSDGYEQFF.

There are a few counts of this clonotype. V usage is TRBV5-1 and J usage is TRBJ1-4; no clear D. V was clipped by 2 bases and J by 0 bases, with 11 bases between them. CDR1 and CDR2 (germline): SGHRS, YFSETQ. The CDR3 covers 16 residues. The CDR3 nucleotides read TGCGCCAGCAGCTTTACAGATGCCACAACTAATGAAAAACTGTTTTTT. Residues: CASSFTDATTNEKLFF.

This clonotype was seen just once. The chain has TRBV3-1 and TRBJ2-4, with a weak D call TRBD2 (7 bases). The end of the DNA is better explained by TRBJ2-7, so the J call may be wrong. Germline values: CDR1 LGHDT, CDR2 YNNKEL (reference sequence). This CDR3 spans 17 amino acids. CDR3 in amino acids: CASSPGGSRQVIGEQYF. CDR3 nucleotide sequence: TGTGCCAGCAGCCCCGGGGGGTCGAGACAGGTTATAGGCGAGCAGTACTTC.

This clonotype was detected ten times or more. A much larger clonotype is one base distant, so this may be a read error. The chain joins TRBV5-1 to TRBJ2-7; TRBD2 matches at 12 bases. This CDR3 has 15 residues. V gave up 3 bases and J gave up 7 bases; unmatched junction bases: 8. Germline CDR1 reads SGHRS; CDR2 reads YFSETQ. The DNA for the CDR3 is TGCGCCAGCAGCTGGGGGACTAGCGGGTTGAATGAGCAGTACTTC. This gives the protein CASSWGTSGLNEQYF.

This chain joins TRBV7-4 and TRBJ2-1; 11 bases agree with TRBD2. Unmatched junction bases numbered 5, after V lost 5 bases and J lost 2 bases. Germline CDR1 SGHVT, CDR2 SQSDAQ. There are 16 residues in the CDR3. The CDR3 is CASSPVSGGAYNEQFF. The CDR3 DNA sequence: TGTGCCAGCAGCCCCGTTAGCGGGGGGGCCTACAATGAGCAGTTCTTC.

V and J are TRBV11-2 and TRBJ2-4; 7 positions match TRBD2. The J call may be faulty, since TRBJ2-5 better matches the DNA end. CDR1 is SGHAT and CDR2 is FQNNGV in the germline V gene. The CDR3 contains 14 residues. The CDR3 is CASSSGTTKETQYF. The CDR3 DNA sequence: TGTGCCAGCAGCTCCGGGACTACTAAAGAGACCCAGTACTTC.

The sample holds a few counts of this clonotype. V gene TRBV7-6 combines with J gene TRBJ2-3; D not resolved. There are 13 residues in the CDR3. Trimming removed 5 bases from V and 5 bases from J, with 11 bases in between. The germline V gene encodes CDR1 SGHVS and CDR2 FNYEAQ. CDR3 nucleotides: TGTGCCAGCAGCCCCGGGCTGGGAGATACGCAGTATTTT. Residues: CASSPGLGDTQYF.